This T cell receptor (beta chain) was captured in a study of cytomegalovirus exposure and HLA in healthy donors. General study results and limits: Later analysis associated a missense DCLRE1C variant with TCR beta V- and J-gene trimming. Highest at DRB1 and lowest at HLA-C, TCR association rates differed among HLA loci in a later analysis. Certain indistinguishable V segments, among them TRBV6-2 and TRBV6-3, were excluded.

Donors consisted of healthy bone marrow donors. Regarding this clone: Its cognate antigen is unknown.

The CDR3 consists of 17 residues. In germline, CDR1 is LNHNV, CDR2 YYDKDF (reference sequence). V lost 1 base, J lost 4 bases, and 6 bases stayed unmatched. In the PCR, 60 Vbeta and 13 Jbeta primers were used. Profiled with immunoSEQ multiplex PCR; TCRdb holds only in-frame clones, not every one. Here the sample table reports roughly 120,000 clones. V is TRBV15 and J is TRBJ2-6, with 8 nucleotides matching TRBD1. Input material: PBMCs. The clonotype was recovered from a man aged 25 to 40 in good health and CMV-seronegative. This chain's CDR3 is CATSRGPTGAGANVLTF. The CDR3 DNA is TGTGCCACCAGCAGAGGCCCGACAGGGGCGGGGGCCAACGTCCTGACTTTC.